This is a list of T cell receptor beta chains from one sample in a study of shared clonotypes between healthy human individuals. Data came from immunoSEQ multiplex PCR; TCRdb stores just in-frame clones and leaves some out. Seen here are under 550,000 clones, about 95% observed once, and the top ten hold about 0.064%. What was sequenced was naive CD4+ T cells sorted from blood. The receptors were gathered from a woman aged 30 to 39 in good health. Both conserved end residues are part of each CDR3. Each record gives: V gene, clone size, D gene, J gene, CDR3 DNA, CDR3 protein. The D gene is left open where the match is weak. Size tells how often a clone was seen (once, few, many) or the class of an expanded clone, and some rows leave it out.

>TRBV19|.|.|TRBJ2-1
TGTGCCAGCCACCGGATCGGATGGAATGAGCAGTTCTTC
CASHRIGWNEQFF
>TRBV7-2|once|.|TRBJ1-2
TGTGCCAGCAGCTTTTCCCAGGACTATGGCTACACCTTC
CASSFSQDYGYTF
>TRBV4-1|.|.|TRBJ2-1
TGCGCCAGCAGCCAAGCCGGGGCTACACTCTCCTACAATGAGCAGTTCTTC
CASSQAGATLSYNEQFF
>TRBV7-2|.|TRBD2|TRBJ2-7
TGTGCCAGCAGCAAACAAGCGGGAGAGTCAGGGGAGCAGTACTTC
CASSKQAGESGEQYF
>TRBV7-2|.|TRBD1|TRBJ1-5
TGTGCCAGCAGCCCTGAAGCAGGGGGGATAAGACAGCCCCAGCATTTT
CASSPEAGGIRQPQHF
>TRBV5-1|.|TRBD1|TRBJ2-5
TGCGCCAGCAGCCTGGGACAGGGGGTAGGGGAGACCCAGTACTTC
CASSLGQGVGETQYF
>TRBV7-8|.|.|TRBJ2-7
TGTGCCAGCAGCTGGCAGGGGAGCCCCTACGAGCAGTACTTC
CASSWQGSPYEQYF
>TRBV5-1|.|.|TRBJ2-3
TGCGCCAGCAGCACCGGAGGGACAGTGAGCACAGATACGCAGTATTTT
CASSTGGTVSTDTQYF
>TRBV27|.|TRBD2|TRBJ2-3
TGTGCCAGCGGGACTAGGGGCACAGATACGCAGTATTTT
CASGTRGTDTQYF
>TRBV7-3|.|.|TRBJ2-1
TGTGCCAGCAGCCAAGCCGAAGAGCAGTTCTTC
CASSQAEEQFF
>TRBV29-1|.|TRBD1|TRBJ2-7
TGCAGCGTTTCAGGACAGGGCCACTACGAGCAGTACTTC
CSVSGQGHYEQYF
>TRBV28|.|TRBD1|TRBJ2-7
TGTGCCAGCAGGAAACAGGGGACCTACGAGCAGTACTTC
CASRKQGTYEQYF
>TRBV10-1|once|.|TRBJ1-3
TGCGCCAGCAGTGAGCCGTCGGGTGGAAACACCATATATTTT
CASSEPSGGNTIYF
>TRBV7-2|.|TRBD1|TRBJ2-7
TGTGCCAGCAGCCGTAACCGGGACAGGGGATACGAGCAGTACTTC
CASSRNRDRGYEQYF
>TRBV6-6|.|.|TRBJ2-1
TGTGCCAGCAGTTACTACTTTGGCAGGGAGTCCAATGAGCAGTTCTTC
CASSYYFGRESNEQFF
>TRBV5-4|.|TRBD2|TRBJ2-7
TGTGCCAGCAGGAGAGCGGGGGGGGTCTCCTACGAGCAGTACTTC
CASRRAGGVSYEQYF
>TRBV5-1|.|TRBD2|TRBJ2-7
TGCGCCAGCAGCTTGAATGAGCGGGGGACCTACGAGCAGTACTTC
CASSLNERGTYEQYF
>TRBV19|.|.|TRBJ2-2
TGTGCCAGTAGTAGTCAGAACACCGGGGAGCTGTTTTTT
CASSSQNTGELFF